This is a list of T cell receptor beta chains from one sample in a study of T-cell reconstitution after alpha-beta-depleted transplantation in children. MiXCR, applied by TCRdb to the PCR reads, yields one record per CDR3 protein. The sample lists 170,000 or so distinct CDR3 sequences; about 6.8% were seen once. The sequences come from PBMCs from the stem cell graft donor, collected from the stem cell graft. These receptors all stem from a human donor who donated a stem cell graft to a child with Wiskott-Aldrich syndrome. CDR3s include the opening cysteine and the closing phenylalanine or tryptophan. Fields, in order: V gene, clone size, D gene, J gene, CDR3 DNA, CDR3 protein. D genes are given only for firm matches. A row's size may be missing; if present it is once, few, many or a size class.

TRBV7-9	.	.	TRBJ1-1	TGTGCCAGCAGCTCCCAGTCGAACACTGAAGCTTTCTTT	CASSSQSNTEAFF
TRBV10-3	many	.	TRBJ1-6	TGTGCCATCAGCTCCGACAGGAGCTCCTATAATTCACCCCTCCACTTT	CAISSDRSSYNSPLHF
TRBV12-3/TRBV12-4	many	TRBD1	TRBJ2-2	TGTGCCAGCAGTTTCAGGGGGCACGCCGGGGAGCTGTTTTTT	CASSFRGHAGELFF
TRBV5-1	.	.	TRBJ2-7	TGCGCCAGCAGACAGCCGGGCCCAGACTACGAGCAGTACTTC	CASRQPGPDYEQYF
TRBV11-2	few	TRBD2	TRBJ2-4	TGTGCCAGCAGCTCTATTACTAGCGGGAGGGTTCAGTACTTC	CASSSITSGRVQYF
TRBV6-2/TRBV6-3	.	TRBD2	TRBJ2-1	TGTGCCAGCAGTAAAAATGATGGGCTAGCGGGTTCCTACAATGAGCAGTTCTTC	CASSKNDGLAGSYNEQFF
TRBV5-6	.	.	TRBJ2-2	TGTGCCAGCAGCTTGGGAGCAGGGTGGAACACCGGGGAGCTGTTTTTT	CASSLGAGWNTGELFF
TRBV12-3/TRBV12-4	many	.	TRBJ2-3	TGTGCCAGCAGTTTAGGGGGCAGGGTACTGGGTACGCAGTATTTT	CASSLGGRVLGTQYF
TRBV12-3/TRBV12-4	many	.	TRBJ2-3	TGTGCCAGCAGTCGAAACATCGGGGCCGCCTACACAGATACGCAGTATTTT	CASSRNIGAAYTDTQYF
TRBV7-2	few	.	TRBJ2-2	TGTGCCAGCAGCTTAGCCCGGGCAGTGGGCGGGGAGCTGTTTTTT	CASSLARAVGGELFF
TRBV7-6	many	TRBD1	TRBJ2-7	TGTGCCAGCAGCTTCGGTCATCCGGGACAGATAACCTACGAGCAGTACTTC	CASSFGHPGQITYEQYF
TRBV3-1	many	TRBD2	TRBJ2-7	TGTGCCAGCAGCCAAGGACTAGCGTCCTACGAGCAGTACTTC	CASSQGLASYEQYF
TRBV12-3/TRBV12-4	many	.	TRBJ1-2	TGTGCCAGCAGTTCTTCAGGGAAAGTCGTTGGCTACACCTTC	CASSSSGKVVGYTF
TRBV18	few	.	TRBJ1-1	TGTGCCAGCTCACCCCAGAATGGGGTGAACACTGAAGCTTTCTTT	CASSPQNGVNTEAFF
TRBV20-1	.	.	TRBJ2-1	TGCAGTGCTAGCGTCCCAAAGGGGGGCACTGAGCAGTTCTTC	CSASVPKGGTEQFF
TRBV28	.	.	TRBJ1-1	TGTGCCAGCAGGGAATTACGGATGGTTACTGAAGCTTTCTTT	CASRELRMVTEAFF
TRBV7-8	many	TRBD2	TRBJ2-1	TGTGCCAGCAGCTTAGTAGCGGGCGGACTGGGGGATGAGCAGTTCTTC	CASSLVAGGLGDEQFF
TRBV14	many	TRBD1	TRBJ2-1	TGTGCCAGCAGCCAACCCGGACAGGGGGCTTGGAATGAGCAGTTCTTC	CASSQPGQGAWNEQFF
TRBV6-2/TRBV6-3	few	.	TRBJ1-6	TGTGCCAGCAGTCCGCGGACAGCACCCCTCCACTTT	CASSPRTAPLHF
TRBV12-3/TRBV12-4	many	.	TRBJ1-3	TGTGCCAGCAGTTTAAGCTCTGGAAACACCATATATTTT	CASSLSSGNTIYF
TRBV18	many	.	TRBJ1-1	TGTGCCAGCAGTCCCGGACTGAACACTGAAGCTTTCTTT	CASSPGLNTEAFF
TRBV29-1	many	.	TRBJ1-1	TGCAGCGTTGCGGGGCAGCCGAACACTGAAGCTTTCTTT	CSVAGQPNTEAFF
TRBV10-3	few	TRBD1	TRBJ2-5	TGTGCCATCAGTGACCGGACCGGGACAGGGAAAGAGACCCAGTACTTC	CAISDRTGTGKETQYF
TRBV15	.	.	TRBJ1-5	TGTGCCACCAGCAGAGATTATGAGGGAAATCAGCCCCAGCATTTT	CATSRDYEGNQPQHF
TRBV20-1	many	TRBD2	TRBJ2-5	TGCAGTGTAGCGGGAGGAGGATTAGAGACCCAGTACTTC	CSVAGGGLETQYF
TRBV7-2	.	TRBD2	TRBJ2-2	TGTGCCAGCAGCTCCGGGACTAGGAACACCGGGGAGCTGTTTTTT	CASSSGTRNTGELFF
TRBV20-1	many	TRBD1	TRBJ2-5	TGCAGTGCTCCGGGACAGGGGCTTGAGACCCAGTACTTC	CSAPGQGLETQYF
TRBV20-1	many	.	TRBJ2-3	TGCAGTGCTAAAAGGGGCGACCCCACAGATACGCAGTATTTT	CSAKRGDPTDTQYF